This T cell receptor (beta chain) was identified in a study of blood T cell repertoires in COVID-19. Per the original methods: Reference gene primers were amplified, and this amplification served to estimate nucleated cell counts. Clones were sequenced by immunoSEQ multiplex PCR, and TCRdb holds only the in-frame ones, with some missing. That table is the source of V, J and clone size, and D and trimming were worked out from the DNA. The top ten hold roughly 34% of the sample, which has 130,000 to 150,000 clones, about 85% seen once. Germline V gene lookup returns CDR1 LGHDT and CDR2 YNNKEL (reference sequence). The CDR3 length is 11 residues. V was trimmed by 5 bases and J by 5 bases, leaving 6 bases between them.

The chain joins TRBV3-1 (or the pseudogene TRBV3-2) to TRBJ1-2, with D unresolved. This TCR derives from a human donor in a cohort sampled during active COVID-19. Material for sequencing was peripheral blood. In DNA form, the CDR3 reads TGTGCCAGCAGCTACCAGTATGGCTACACCTTC. This encodes CASSYQYGYTF.